These 16 T cell receptor beta chains share one sample of origin, sequenced in a study of blood T cells in healthy people across ages. With a J-beta primer mix and a sample-barcoded 5' primer, a second PCR ran roughly 6 to 11 cycles. TCRdb re-called the 5' RACE reads through MiXCR, storing one row per CDR3 protein. The sample records under 2 million distinct CDR3 sequences, 30% to 35% being singletons. Specimen: blood. These TCRs come from a woman aged 25 to 39 in good health.

The gene calls are TRBV20-1 and TRBJ2-1, with 11 bases lining up with TRBD2. The CDR3 is 16 amino acids. V trimming: 3 bases; J trimming: 9 bases; junction bases outside the gene matches: 13. Germline V lookup: CDR1 DFQATT, CDR2 SNEGSKA (reference sequence). The CDR3 loop is CSARFPRLAGGFEQFF. The CDR3 bases are TGCAGTGCTAGGTTCCCGAGGCTAGCGGGGGGCTTTGAGCAGTTCTTC.

This chain connects TRBV20-1 to TRBJ2-1, with a weak D call TRBD2 (5 bases). This CDR3 has 14 residues. The V gene lost 3 bases and the J gene lost 0 bases, with 9 bases spanning the gap. Germline CDR1 DFQATT, CDR2 SNEGSKA (reference sequence). In DNA, the CDR3 is TGCAGTGCTAGGGTTAGCGACTCCTACAATGAGCAGTTCTTC. As protein: CSARVSDSYNEQFF.

This clonotype was observed a few times. CDR3 DNA: TGCGCCACCCGATCCGGGGGGAGGAATGAGCAGTTCTTC. This gives the protein CATRSGGRNEQFF. The chain recombines TRBV5-1 with TRBJ2-1; 7 positions agree with TRBD2. J was trimmed by 7 bases and V by 9 bases; bases with no gene match: 10. This CDR3 comprises 13 residues. CDR1 is SGHRS and CDR2 is YFSETQ in the germline V gene. Together with reference TRBV5-1 and TRBJ2-1, the CDR3 gives the full variable domain: KAGVTQTPRYLIKTRGQQVTLSCSPISGHRSVSWYQQTPGQGLQFLFEYFSETQRNKGNFPGRFSGRQFSNSRSEMNVSTLELGDSALYLCATRSGGRNEQFFGPGTRLTVL.

The rearrangement links TRBV10-3 to TRBJ1-1; D is perhaps TRBD1 (5 bases). The CDR3 runs 13 residues. Germline V lookup: CDR1 ENHRY, CDR2 SYGVKD. Trimming shortened V by 2 bases and J by 5 bases, and 9 bases separated the two germline ends. CDR3 region: CAISERGETEAFF. The CDR3 region has the DNA TGTGCCATCAGTGAGAGAGGGGAAACTGAAGCTTTCTTT.

The rearrangement links TRBV5-6 to TRBJ1-2; maybe TRBD1 (5 bases). V lost 5 bases and J lost 6, with 23 bases in between. The germline CDR1 and CDR2 sequences are SGHDT and YYEEEE. The length of the CDR3 is 16 residues. CDR3 coding DNA: TGTGCCAGCAGAAAACCCCGCCGGGACGGAGGGGATGGCTACACCTTC. Translated: CASRKPRRDGGDGYTF.

This clonotype was observed many times. The CDR3 DNA reads as TGTGCCAGCACCCTCGGTGGGGAGCAGTACTTC. Translated: CASTLGGEQYF. The V and J genes are TRBV6-6 and TRBJ2-7; D unresolved. V was shortened by 7 bases and J by 7 bases, with 11 bases between the two germline ends. CDR1 is MNHNY, CDR2 SVGAGI, per germline (reference sequence). The CDR3 length is 11 residues.

In its sample, this clonotype was seen a few times. The chain uses TRBV6-1 and TRBJ1-5, with D maybe TRBD1 (5 bases). The CDR3 is 15 residues long. CDR1 MNHNS and CDR2 SASEGT come from the germline V gene. The V gene lost 2 bases and the J gene lost 11 bases, with 19 bases spanning the gap. The CDR3 is CASSEYRPGEGAQHF. The CDR3 region has the DNA TGTGCCAGCAGTGAATACAGGCCCGGCGAAGGGGCCCAGCATTTT.

This clonotype appeared a few times. This chain uses TRBV29-1 with TRBJ2-1; D possibly corresponds to TRBD1 (7 bases). V was cut by 2 bases and J by 15 bases, with 11 bases left in between. The germline CDR1 and CDR2 sequences are SQVTM and ANQGSEA. The CDR3 is 10 amino acids. CDR3 loop: CSVEQGGPFF. Here the CDR3 DNA reads TGCAGCGTTGAACAGGGGGGACCGTTCTTC.

The gene calls are TRBV25-1 and TRBJ2-3; 9 bases match TRBD2. Germline loops: CDR1 MGHDK, CDR2 SYGVNS. The junction had 12 bases not matched to a gene; V was cut back by 3 bases and J by 2 bases. CDR3 size: 18 residues. The CDR3 nucleotides read TGTGCCAGCAGTGAGGGTAATAGCGGGAGACGGGTCACAGATACGCAGTATTTT. It translates to CASSEGNSGRRVTDTQYF.

The V gene is TRBV7-9, the J gene TRBJ2-5, with TRBD1 identical over 9 bases. The CDR3 covers 15 residues. Germline-derived CDR1 and CDR2 are SEHNR and FQNEAQ (reference sequence). V lost 5 bases to trimming and J lost 4 bases; unmatched junction nucleotides: 8. For the CDR3, the DNA is TGTGCCAGCAGCCCCGGGACAGGGATCGTAGAGACCCAGTACTTC. This gives the protein CASSPGTGIVETQYF.

The chain carries TRBV6-5 and TRBJ2-1; D is unresolved. The CDR3 contains 15 residues. From germline, CDR1 is MNHEY and CDR2 SVGAGI. Between the trimmed V and J ends, which lost 0 bases and 5 bases, there was a span of 11 bases. In DNA, the CDR3 is TGTGCCAGCAGTTACTCTTCACAGATGAACAATGAGCAGTTCTTC. Amino acid sequence: CASSYSSQMNNEQFF.

This clonotype was seen more than once but under ten times. This chain links TRBV6-1 with TRBJ2-3; D not resolved. Per the germline V gene, CDR1 is MNHNS and CDR2 is SASEGT. V was cut by 5 bases and J by 6 bases, with 15 bases left in between. This CDR3 region has 14 residues. The CDR3 DNA reads as TGTGCCAGCAGTCCCGGAATCTGGGCCGATACGCAGTATTTT. Protein sequence: CASSPGIWADTQYF.

The rearrangement uses TRBV6-1 and TRBJ2-5; 7 nucleotides agree with TRBD2. Trimming at V came to 2 bases and at J to 0 bases, leaving 9 bases not matched to a gene. The CDR3 spans 17 residues. Germline-derived CDR1 and CDR2 are MNHNS and SASEGT. CDR3 residues: CASSEWEGRVNQETQYF. The CDR3 DNA reads as TGTGCCAGCAGTGAATGGGAGGGCAGAGTGAACCAAGAGACCCAGTACTTC.

CDR3 region: CASSLALGEDEKLFF. In nucleotides, the CDR3 is TGTGCCAGCAGCTTAGCTTTAGGGGAGGATGAAAAACTGTTTTTT. The V call is TRBV7-9, the J call TRBJ1-4, with D maybe TRBD1 (5 bases). The ends were cut back, 0 bases at V and 6 bases at J, with 11 bases in the middle. This CDR3 is 15 amino acids long. In germline, CDR1 is SEHNR, CDR2 FQNEAQ (reference sequence).

This chain links TRBV29-1 with TRBJ1-1, with a possible D match to TRBD1 (6 bases). The CDR3 length is 10 residues. Germline CDR1 is SQVTM and CDR2 is ANQGSEA. The V gene lost 7 bases and the J gene lost 4 bases, with 7 bases spanning the gap. CDR3 nucleotide sequence: TGCAGCGGCAGGGGCACTGAAGCTTTCTTT. Protein: CSGRGTEAFF.

This clonotype showed up many times. The chain is built from TRBV20-1 and TRBJ2-5; D call uncertain. This CDR3 spans 14 amino acids. The germline gives CDR1 DFQATT, CDR2 SNEGSKA (reference sequence). Trimming took 2 bases from V and 5 from J, leaving 15 bases between them. CDR3 nucleotides: TGCAGTGCTAGAAAGGCTACGCAAGCGGAGACCCAGTACTTC. This codes for CSARKATQAETQYF.